This T cell receptor (beta chain) was recorded in a study of metastatic and nonmetastatic thyroid tumors. Not a single patient had been given any form of treatment at any point before undergoing thyroid surgery. This clone occurred once. The antigen is not known. Germline lookup yields CDR1 DFQATT and CDR2 SNEGSKA (reference sequence). The CDR3 length is 16 residues. Trimming took 6 bases from V and 9 from J, leaving 24 bases between them. TCRdb reanalyzed the PCR reads with MiXCR. The sample lists approximately 86,000 clones, approximately 12% occurring once. Points from the study as a whole: Versus benign nodules, malignant thyroid tumors reportedly had significantly higher TCR beta diversity, in blood and tumor.

The J gene is TRBJ1-6, the V gene TRBV20-1; D gene ambiguous. The receptor was derived from a female donor with papillary thyroid cancer or a benign thyroid nodule (not recorded which). Some clones in this sample may be carry-over from other donors' samples. Sample: tumor tissue. In nucleotides, the CDR3 is TGCAGTGCACTCCGTGAGGGCGCTAAGTTAGGTTCACCCCTCCACTTT. Protein product: CSALREGAKLGSPLHF.